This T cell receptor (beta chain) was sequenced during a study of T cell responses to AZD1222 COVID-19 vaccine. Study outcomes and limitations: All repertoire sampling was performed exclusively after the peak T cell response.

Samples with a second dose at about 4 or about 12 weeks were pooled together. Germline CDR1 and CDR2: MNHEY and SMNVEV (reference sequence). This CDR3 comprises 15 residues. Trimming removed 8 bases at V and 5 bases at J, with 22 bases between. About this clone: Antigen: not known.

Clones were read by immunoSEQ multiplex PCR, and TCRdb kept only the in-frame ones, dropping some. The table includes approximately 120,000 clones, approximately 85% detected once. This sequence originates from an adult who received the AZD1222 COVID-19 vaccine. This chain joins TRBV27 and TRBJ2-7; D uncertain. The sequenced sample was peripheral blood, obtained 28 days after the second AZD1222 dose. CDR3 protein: CASSFGVLPWNEQYF. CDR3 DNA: TGTGCCAGCTCCTTTGGGGTCCTGCCTTGGAACGAGCAGTACTTC.